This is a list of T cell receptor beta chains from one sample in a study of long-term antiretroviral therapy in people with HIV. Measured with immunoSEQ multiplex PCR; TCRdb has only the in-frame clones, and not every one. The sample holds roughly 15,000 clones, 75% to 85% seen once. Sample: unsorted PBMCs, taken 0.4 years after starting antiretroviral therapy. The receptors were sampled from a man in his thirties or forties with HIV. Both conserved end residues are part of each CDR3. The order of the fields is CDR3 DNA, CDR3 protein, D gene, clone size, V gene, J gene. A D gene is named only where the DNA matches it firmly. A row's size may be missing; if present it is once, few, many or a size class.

DNA: TGTGCCAGCAGTTACAGGGTCTCCTCTGGAAACACCATATATTTT
CDR3: CASSYRVSSGNTIYF
D: NA
size: NA
V: TRBV6-5
J: TRBJ1-3

DNA: TGTGCCAGCTCACCAGAGGGCCCAGCCTACAATGAGCAGTTCTTC
CDR3: CASSPEGPAYNEQFF
D: NA
size: NA
V: TRBV18
J: TRBJ2-1

DNA: TGCACCAGCAGCCAGGCTAAGAATCTCTACAATGAGCAGTTCTTC
CDR3: CTSSQAKNLYNEQFF
D: NA
size: NA
V: TRBV1
J: TRBJ2-1

DNA: TGTGCCGCGGGTGGGGAGATCGGGGAGCTGTTTTTT
CDR3: CAAGGEIGELFF
D: NA
size: NA
V: TRBV10-3
J: TRBJ2-2

DNA: TGTGCCACCAGCAGAGATCTTGGTAGGGGACGGAACACTGAAGCTTTCTTT
CDR3: CATSRDLGRGRNTEAFF
D: NA
size: NA
V: TRBV15
J: TRBJ1-1

DNA: TGTGCCAGCAGCGCCGGGACAGGGGAACCCTACGAGCAGTACTTC
CDR3: CASSAGTGEPYEQYF
D: TRBD1
size: NA
V: TRBV9
J: TRBJ2-7

DNA: TGTGCCAGCAAATTACAGGGCAGTGGCGAGACCCAGTACTTC
CDR3: CASKLQGSGETQYF
D: NA
size: medium-sized
V: TRBV28
J: TRBJ2-5

DNA: TGTGCCAGTAGTATTGACACAGATACGCAGTATTTT
CDR3: CASSIDTDTQYF
D: NA
size: few
V: TRBV19
J: TRBJ2-3

DNA: TGTGCCAGTAGTATAGGTTGGGGAAAGAGCTCCTACAATGAGCAGTTCTTC
CDR3: CASSIGWGKSSYNEQFF
D: NA
size: NA
V: TRBV19
J: TRBJ2-1

DNA: TGTGCCAGCAGTCCATGGTTGGGACAGGGTAGTCAGCCCCAGCATTTT
CDR3: CASSPWLGQGSQPQHF
D: TRBD1
size: NA
V: TRBV28
J: TRBJ1-5

DNA: TGTGCCTGGGAAGGACCGATTGAAGCTTTCTTT
CDR3: CAWEGPIEAFF
D: NA
size: few
V: TRBV30
J: TRBJ1-1

DNA: TGTGCCAGCAGTTTATCGGCGGCCATTGCTCGGGATACGCAGTATTTT
CDR3: CASSLSAAIARDTQYF
D: NA
size: NA
V: TRBV27
J: TRBJ2-3

DNA: TGTGCCAGCAGATCTTCCGGGACAGGGGGCGCAGATTATAATGGCTACACCTTC
CDR3: CASRSSGTGGADYNGYTF
D: TRBD1
size: NA
V: TRBV11-2
J: TRBJ1-2

DNA: TGTGCCAGCAGCTTAGACAGTGGGAGCTCCTATGGCTACACCTTC
CDR3: CASSLDSGSSYGYTF
D: NA
size: NA
V: TRBV7-6
J: TRBJ1-2

DNA: TGTGCCAGTAGTCCAGGACAGCTTGAAACCCTCCACTTT
CDR3: CASSPGQLETLHF
D: NA
size: once
V: TRBV19
J: TRBJ1-6

DNA: TGTGCCAGCTCCAGGGGGGGGAGCTCCTACGAGCAGTACTTC
CDR3: CASSRGGSSYEQYF
D: NA
size: NA
V: TRBV11-2
J: TRBJ2-7

DNA: TGCGCCAGCAGCCCCCAGGGTCGCACAGATACGCAGTATTTT
CDR3: CASSPQGRTDTQYF
D: NA
size: NA
V: TRBV4-1
J: TRBJ2-3

DNA: TGTGCCACCTCTGAGTCCTATAATTCACCCCTCCACTTT
CDR3: CATSESYNSPLHF
D: NA
size: NA
V: TRBV28
J: TRBJ1-6

DNA: TGCGCCAGCAGCCAAGATGGTGGGGATCCCTATGGCTACACCTTC
CDR3: CASSQDGGDPYGYTF
D: NA
size: NA
V: TRBV4-1
J: TRBJ1-2

DNA: TGTGCCAGCAGTTTATCTCTTAGCGGGGCGGAGGGAGATACGCAGTATTTT
CDR3: CASSLSLSGAEGDTQYF
D: TRBD2
size: once
V: TRBV28
J: TRBJ2-3

DNA: TGTGCCAGTAGTAGACCGGACTTCGCTAACCAAGAGACCCAGTACTTC
CDR3: CASSRPDFANQETQYF
D: NA
size: NA
V: TRBV19
J: TRBJ2-5

DNA: TGTGCCAGCAGCCCTGACAGGGGGGAGACCCAGTACTTC
CDR3: CASSPDRGETQYF
D: TRBD1
size: NA
V: TRBV4-2
J: TRBJ2-5

DNA: TGTGCCAGCAGCTATACGGACCGGGACAGGCAGTACTTC
CDR3: CASSYTDRDRQYF
D: TRBD1
size: once
V: TRBV9
J: TRBJ2-7

DNA: TGTGCCAGTAGTATGGGGGGGACACCTGAAGCTTTCTTT
CDR3: CASSMGGTPEAFF
D: NA
size: NA
V: TRBV19
J: TRBJ1-1

DNA: TGTGCCAGCAGCCGCAGGGAGGAAAAACTGTTTTTT
CDR3: CASSRREEKLFF
D: NA
size: NA
V: TRBV6-5
J: TRBJ1-4

DNA: TGTGCCAGCAGTGAAAAAGACAGGGGAACGTTCGAGCAGTACTTC
CDR3: CASSEKDRGTFEQYF
D: TRBD1
size: NA
V: TRBV6-1
J: TRBJ2-7

DNA: TGTGCCAGCAGTATAGCGGGGGGCCCGAACATTCAGTACTTC
CDR3: CASSIAGGPNIQYF
D: TRBD2
size: NA
V: TRBV6-5
J: TRBJ2-4

DNA: TGCGCCAGCAGCCAAGAACGGACCTATGGCTACACCTTC
CDR3: CASSQERTYGYTF
D: NA
size: NA
V: TRBV4-1
J: TRBJ1-2

DNA: TGTGCCACCTCTAGGAACCAAGAGACCCAGTACTTC
CDR3: CATSRNQETQYF
D: NA
size: NA
V: TRBV6-1
J: TRBJ2-5

DNA: TGTGCCAGCAGTGTAAACAGGGGGCTCGGGGAGCTGTTTTTT
CDR3: CASSVNRGLGELFF
D: TRBD1
size: once
V: TRBV6-1
J: TRBJ2-2

DNA: TGTGCCAGCAGTTTATTGGGCTCTGGAAACACCATATATTTT
CDR3: CASSLLGSGNTIYF
D: NA
size: NA
V: TRBV27
J: TRBJ1-3

DNA: TGTGCCAGCAGTTTAATCGGGACTAAAATTTCCTACGAGCAGTACTTC
CDR3: CASSLIGTKISYEQYF
D: TRBD2
size: NA
V: TRBV27
J: TRBJ2-7

DNA: TGCGCCAGCCTAAAGGGAAACACTGAAGCTTTCTTT
CDR3: CASLKGNTEAFF
D: NA
size: NA
V: TRBV10-2
J: TRBJ1-1

DNA: TGCGCCAGCAGCTTGGGTCGCGGGGGGGCCAATGAGCAGTTCTTC
CDR3: CASSLGRGGANEQFF
D: TRBD2
size: NA
V: TRBV5-1
J: TRBJ2-1

DNA: TGCGCCAGCAGCCAAGGTCCCGGACAGGGGGCCTACGAGCAGTACTTC
CDR3: CASSQGPGQGAYEQYF
D: TRBD1
size: NA
V: TRBV4-1
J: TRBJ2-7

DNA: TGTGCCAGTAGTATAGCCCCAAGACAGGGAGGAGATACGCAGTATTTT
CDR3: CASSIAPRQGGDTQYF
D: NA
size: NA
V: TRBV19
J: TRBJ2-3

DNA: TGTGCCAGCAGCCTAAAGGGAGATAATTCACCCCTCCACTTT
CDR3: CASSLKGDNSPLHF
D: NA
size: NA
V: TRBV4-2
J: TRBJ1-6

DNA: TGTGCCAGCAGGTCGACAGGGGGGACCTACGAGCAGTACTTC
CDR3: CASRSTGGTYEQYF
D: TRBD1
size: NA
V: TRBV6-1
J: TRBJ2-7

DNA: TGTGCCAGCAGCTTTTCAACAGGGGTCTACGAGCAGTACTTC
CDR3: CASSFSTGVYEQYF
D: TRBD1
size: NA
V: TRBV7-9
J: TRBJ2-7

DNA: TGTGCCAGCAGCTTAGATCCCTTCTATGGCTACACCTTC
CDR3: CASSLDPFYGYTF
D: NA
size: once
V: TRBV7-8
J: TRBJ1-2

DNA: TGCGCCAGCAGCCAAGATACAGGGGGCTCTGGCTACGAGCAGTACTTC
CDR3: CASSQDTGGSGYEQYF
D: TRBD1
size: NA
V: TRBV4-3
J: TRBJ2-7